This record covers a single T cell receptor (beta chain). Its antigen is still unknown. This sample was taken from a study of blood T cells in healthy people across ages. Across the whole study: Researchers report that template switching captured about one barcoded beta molecule per two T cells.

Primed by a sample-barcoded 5' primer and a J-beta primer mix, a second PCR proceeded for about 6 to 11 cycles. Unique molecular identifiers of 12 random nucleotides labeled each cDNA. Via MiXCR, TCRdb re-called the 5' RACE reads, giving one row per CDR3 protein. The sample records 550,000 to 750,000 distinct CDR3 sequences, about 21% being singletons. Points from the study as a whole: TCR beta diversity was tightly associated with the proportion of naive T cells. Considered underestimates were the diversity estimates obtained from one million T cells.

Germline V gene sequence: CDR1 SGHDN, CDR2 FVKESK. This CDR3 region has 12 residues. Sequenced input: blood. The TCR comes from a man aged 70 or older in good health. V is TRBV14 and J is TRBJ2-5; D is undetermined. The J call is uncertain, as TRBJ2-7 better fits the DNA end. The CDR3 is CASSQASSEQYF. Written as DNA, the CDR3 is TGTGCCAGCAGCCAAGCGTCTTCCGAGCAGTACTTC.